These 21 T cell receptor beta chains came from one sample sequenced in a study of radiotherapy plus CTLA-4 blockade in lung cancer. Repertoires were generated with immunoSEQ multiplex PCR, while TCRdb's copy carries only in-frame clones and drops some. This sample yields roughly 42,000 clones, of which 50% to 70% are seen a single time; around a sixth belongs to the top ten. The starting material was peripheral blood, obtained from a patient treated with radiotherapy plus ipilimumab. All receptors come from a human donor with non-small cell lung cancer who had a partial response to radiotherapy plus ipilimumab.

This clone has only a few counts. V and J are TRBV28 and TRBJ1-2; the match to TRBD1 covers 11 bases. This CDR3 comprises 16 residues. Trimming at V came to 1 base and at J to 8 bases, leaving 9 bases not matched to a gene. The germline V gene has CDR1 MDHEN and CDR2 SYDVKM. The DNA for the CDR3 is TGTGCCAGCAGTTTATCGATCGGGACAGGGGGACGAGGCTACACCTTC. Amino acid sequence: CASSLSIGTGGRGYTF.

V usage is TRBV2 and J usage is TRBJ2-3, with 10 bases matching TRBD2. After removal of 6 bases from V and 7 bases from J, the junction contained 10 bases not matched to a gene. This CDR3 region has 15 residues. Germline assignment: CDR1 SNHLY and CDR2 FYNNEI. The CDR3 nucleotides are TGTGCCAGCAGGGGGGGGCTAGCGGGAGTAAATACGCAGTATTTT. As protein: CASRGGLAGVNTQYF.

This clone was detected a few times. The chain uses TRBV27 and TRBJ2-1, with 7 bases identical to TRBD2. Germline V gives CDR1 MNHEY, CDR2 SMNVEV (reference sequence). CDR3 size: 14 residues. V shed 6 bases, J shed 7 bases, and the junction held 9 bases outside the gene matches. CDR3 loop: CASSASGITNEQFF. CDR3 nucleotide sequence: TGTGCCAGCAGCGCAAGCGGGATTACGAATGAGCAGTTCTTC.

The chain links TRBV5-1 to TRBJ2-1, with no clear D. V was pared by 0 bases and J by 0 bases, with 4 bases between. The germline CDR1 and CDR2 sequences are SGHRS and YFSETQ. The CDR3 contains 14 residues. This CDR3 is CASSLGLSYNEQFF. The CDR3 DNA sequence: TGCGCCAGCAGCTTGGGTCTCTCCTACAATGAGCAGTTCTTC.

This chain connects TRBV2 to TRBJ1-1; D might be TRBD1 (6 bases). Germline V gene data show CDR1 as SNHLY and CDR2 as FYNNEI. CDR3 length: 13 amino acids. The V end was cut by 6 bases, the J end by 11 bases, with 19 bases between. The CDR3 DNA sequence: TGTGCCAGCAGGACCGGGACAACGGCCCGCGCTTTCTTT. Its translation is CASRTGTTARAFF.

This clone was detected only once. CDR3 DNA: TGTGCCAGCAGCTTAGACGCACAGGGTTACACCGGGGAGCTGTTTTTT. Translation gives CASSLDAQGYTGELFF. The V and J genes are TRBV7-9 and TRBJ2-2; the D gene is possibly TRBD1 (6 bases). Trimming pared 1 base from V and 3 bases from J, leaving 12 bases between. The CDR3 length is 16 residues. Germline CDR1 is SEHNR and CDR2 is FQNEAQ (reference sequence).

This chain joins TRBV5-4 and TRBJ1-3, with a weak D call TRBD1 (6 bases). Trimming removed 4 bases at V and 0 bases at J, with 14 bases between. Germline loops: CDR1 SGHNT, CDR2 YYREEE (reference sequence). The CDR3 consists of 16 residues. CDR3 region: CASSGNDRFSGNTIYF. The CDR3 DNA is TGTGCCAGCAGCGGGAATGACAGGTTCTCTGGAAACACCATATATTTT.

In this sample, this clone turned up a few times. The J gene is TRBJ1-1, the V gene TRBV20-1, with TRBD1 matching over 7 bases. Germline V CDR1 and CDR2: DFQATT, SNEGSKA (reference sequence). Trimming removed 5 bases from V and 3 bases from J; junction bases left unmatched: 0. This CDR3 has 11 residues. The CDR3 sequence: CSAQGDTEAFF. Written as DNA, the CDR3 is TGCAGTGCTCAGGGGGACACTGAAGCTTTCTTT.

Only a few counts were recorded for this clone. The genes are TRBV19 and TRBJ1-5; a possible D gene is TRBD1 (5 bases). The CDR3 spans 14 residues. V was trimmed by 6 bases and J by 5 bases, leaving 14 bases between them. Per the germline V gene, CDR1 is LNHDA and CDR2 is SQIVND (reference sequence). CDR3 sequence reads: CASRLRQTHQPQHF. CDR3 nucleotides: TGTGCCAGTAGGCTCCGACAGACCCATCAGCCCCAGCATTTT.

The chain combines TRBV10-3 with TRBJ1-2; perhaps TRBD1 as D (5 bases). This CDR3 spans 15 amino acids. The ends were cut back, 0 bases at V and 8 bases at J, with 16 bases in the middle. Germline values: CDR1 ENHRY, CDR2 SYGVKD. The CDR3 DNA reads as TGTGCCATCAGTGAGTCGACCCTGACAGAGGAAGGCTACACCTTC. Protein sequence: CAISESTLTEEGYTF.

The V and J genes are TRBV4-1 and TRBJ1-3; TRBD1 matches at 11 bases. This CDR3 has 19 amino acids. After removal of 0 bases from V and 1 base from J, the junction contained 8 bases not matched to a gene. Germline assignment: CDR1 MGHRA and CDR2 YSYEKL. CDR3 sequence reads: CASSQDNPGTGGSGNTIYF. CDR3 bases: TGCGCCAGCAGCCAAGATAATCCCGGGACAGGGGGTTCTGGAAACACCATATATTTT.

The chain combines TRBV6-5 with TRBJ2-7, with 7 bases fitting TRBD1. The germline CDR1 and CDR2 sequences are MNHEY and SVGAGI. Losses at the gene ends were 5 bases for V and 0 bases for J; bases not matched to a gene: 1. This CDR3 is built from 13 residues. CDR3: CASSRTGSYEQYF. As DNA, the CDR3 is TGTGCCAGCAGTAGGACAGGCTCCTACGAGCAGTACTTC.

This chain joins TRBV19 and TRBJ1-1; 9 bases match TRBD1. Looked up from germline, CDR1 is LNHDA and CDR2 is SQIVND (reference sequence). J was trimmed by 2 bases and V by 8 bases; bases with no gene match: 9. The CDR3 runs 15 residues. The DNA of the CDR3 is TGTGCCAGTTTGGACAGGGGAAGTGGAAACACTGAAGCTTTCTTT. It yields the protein CASLDRGSGNTEAFF. The complete variable domain, with remaining parts taken from reference TRBV19 and TRBJ1-1, reads DGGITQSPKYLFRKEGQNVTLSCEQNLNHDAMYWYRQDPGQGLRLIYYSQIVNDFQKGDIAEGYSVSREKKESFPLTVTSAQKNPTAFYLCASLDRGSGNTEAFFGQGTRLTVV.

This chain connects TRBV9 to TRBJ2-2; 7 nucleotides line up with TRBD2. In germline, CDR1 is SGDLS, CDR2 YYNGEE. V lost 3 bases to trimming and J lost 3 bases; unmatched junction nucleotides: 8. The CDR3 has 16 amino acids. The CDR3 sequence is CASSAQSGDYTGELFF. Written as DNA, the CDR3 is TGTGCCAGCAGCGCACAAAGCGGGGACTACACCGGGGAGCTGTTTTTT.

The chain employs TRBV4-3 and TRBJ1-2, with D perhaps matching TRBD1 (5 bases). The CDR3 totals 13 residues. CDR1 is LGHNA, CDR2 YSLEER, per germline. V gave up 0 bases and J gave up 8 bases, with 10 bases separating them. CDR3 sequence: CASSQDGNRGYTF. CDR3 DNA sequence: TGCGCCAGCAGCCAAGATGGGAACAGGGGCTACACCTTC.

V usage is TRBV19 and J usage is TRBJ1-3; D ambiguous. In germline, CDR1 is LNHDA, CDR2 SQIVND (reference sequence). V lost 3 bases and J lost 3, with 3 bases in between. The length of the CDR3 is 12 residues. Here the CDR3 reads CASSILGNTIYF. The CDR3 bases are TGTGCCAGTAGTATTCTTGGAAACACCATATATTTT.

This clone was recorded once. This chain connects TRBV6-1 to TRBJ1-1; D not certain. V lost 7 bases, J lost 5 bases, and 17 bases lay in between. There are 14 residues in the CDR3. CDR1 and CDR2 (germline): MNHNS, SASEGT. The CDR3 bases are TGTGCCAGCAACAAGGGAGGGAGGAGAACTGAAGCTTTCTTT. Residues: CASNKGGRRTEAFF.

The gene calls are TRBV5-1 and TRBJ1-2, with 7 bases that match TRBD1. The junction had 4 bases not matched to a gene; V was cut back by 4 bases and J by 4 bases. The CDR3 covers 13 residues. Per germline, CDR1 SGHRS and CDR2 YFSETQ. The CDR3 sequence: CASSRGQVYGYTF. The CDR3 DNA sequence: TGCGCCAGCAGCCGCGGACAGGTCTATGGCTACACCTTC.

The CDR3 sequence is CASSVTGTFPNYGYTF. The CDR3 DNA follows: TGCGCCAGCAGCGTCACCGGGACATTCCCCAACTATGGCTACACCTTC. The V call is TRBV5-1, the J call TRBJ1-2; tentatively, D is TRBD1 (6 bases). V was trimmed by 4 bases and J by 2 bases, leaving 18 bases between them. This CDR3 has 16 residues. Germline V gene data show CDR1 as SGHRS and CDR2 as YFSETQ.

The V call is TRBV30, the J call TRBJ1-5; maybe TRBD1 (5 bases). The CDR3 is 18 residues long. CDR1 is GTSNPN, CDR2 SVGIG, per germline (reference sequence). Trimming cost V 3 bases and J 4 bases, with 25 bases left between them. DNA of the CDR3: TGTGCCTGGAGCCACGAAAGTGTAATCGGACACCGGAATCAGCCCCAGCATTTT. This gives the protein CAWSHESVIGHRNQPQHF.

The chain links TRBV2 to TRBJ1-2, with D perhaps TRBD1 (5 bases). Per the germline V gene, CDR1 is SNHLY and CDR2 is FYNNEI. This CDR3 comprises 14 residues. V shed 7 bases and J shed 1 base, with 13 bases lying between them. The chain's CDR3 is CASNLGVNNYGYTF. Written as DNA, the CDR3 is TGTGCCAGCAATCTAGGGGTTAATAACTATGGCTACACCTTC.